Shown below are 23 T cell receptor beta chains from a single sample sequenced in a study of OX40 agonist ivuxolimab in advanced cancers. Sequencing was performed with immunoSEQ multiplex PCR; in TCRdb, only in-frame clones are kept and a portion is missing. The table records around 60,000 clones, 80% to 95% of them present only once. The sample in question was CD4+ or CD8+ T cells sorted from blood, obtained in a trial of the OX40 agonist ivuxolimab. The receptors derive from an adult with an advanced solid tumor such as melanoma, head and neck, liver or kidney cancer.

In this sample, this clone turned up once. J is TRBJ1-5 and V is TRBV6-6; 9 nucleotides match TRBD1. This CDR3 region has 15 residues. The V gene end was trimmed by 4 bases and the J gene end by 6 bases; junction bases not matched to a gene: 7. Germline assignment: CDR1 MNHNY and CDR2 SVGAGI (reference sequence). CDR3: CASSSPTGGGQPQHF. CDR3 in DNA: TGTGCCAGCAGTTCCCCGACAGGGGGAGGTCAGCCCCAGCATTTT.

The chain's CDR3 is CASSQRDVSYEQYF. In nucleotides, the CDR3 is TGTGCCAGCAGCCAGCGGGACGTCTCCTACGAGCAGTACTTC. The J gene is TRBJ2-7, the V gene TRBV5-4; 7 bases agree with TRBD2. The CDR3 sequence is 14 residues long. J was trimmed by 0 bases and V by 4 bases; bases with no gene match: 4. Germline V lookup: CDR1 SGHNT, CDR2 YYREEE (reference sequence).

The chain has TRBV27 and TRBJ2-3; the match to TRBD2 covers 12 bases. Germline lookup yields CDR1 MNHEY and CDR2 SMNVEV (reference sequence). There are 17 residues in the CDR3. Germline trimming cut 5 bases from V and 3 bases from J; bases unmatched to any gene: 9. CDR3 loop: CASSARLAGVGTDTQYF. The DNA for the CDR3 is TGTGCCAGCAGTGCAAGACTAGCGGGAGTGGGGACAGATACGCAGTATTTT.

V usage is TRBV30 and J usage is TRBJ1-3; D is ambiguous. V was pared by 0 bases and J by 0 bases, with 12 bases between. Germline V gene sequence: CDR1 GTSNPN, CDR2 SVGIG (reference sequence). This CDR3 spans 16 amino acids. CDR3 region: CAWSVPQLGSGNTIYF. The CDR3 DNA reads TGTGCCTGGAGTGTCCCACAGCTGGGCTCTGGAAACACCATATATTTT.

The chain has TRBV5-1 and TRBJ2-3, with D unclear. V lost 3 bases and J 8 bases, leaving 10 bases between the germline ends. The germline V gene has CDR1 SGHRS and CDR2 YFSETQ. CDR3 size: 12 residues. The CDR3 is CASSSRDGTQYF. CDR3 nucleotides: TGCGCCAGCAGCTCACGCGACGGTACGCAGTATTTT.

This clone came up once. This chain links TRBV27 with TRBJ2-2; D gene unclear. Looked up from germline, CDR1 is MNHEY and CDR2 is SMNVEV (reference sequence). V lost 2 bases and J 2 bases, leaving 15 bases between the germline ends. The CDR3 consists of 17 residues. The CDR3 loop is CASSLNHVAANTGELFF. The CDR3 coding sequence is TGTGCCAGCAGTTTAAATCATGTAGCTGCAAACACCGGGGAGCTGTTTTTT.

The V gene is TRBV6-5, the J gene TRBJ2-7, with a tentative D call TRBD2 (6 bases). The ends were cut back, 10 bases at V and 3 bases at J, with 10 bases in the middle. The length of the CDR3 is 11 residues. Germline lookup yields CDR1 MNHEY and CDR2 SVGAGI. CDR3 in DNA: TGTGCCACTGGCGGGGACTACGAGCAGTACTTC. This sequence encodes CATGGDYEQYF.

This chain connects TRBV27 to TRBJ2-2, with D hard to call. V shed 0 bases and J shed 7 bases, with 6 bases lying between them. This CDR3 contains 13 residues. The germline gives CDR1 MNHEY, CDR2 SMNVEV (reference sequence). CDR3 coding DNA: TGTGCCAGCAGTTTATCGACGGGCGGGGAGCTGTTTTTT. It is translated as CASSLSTGGELFF.

In this sample, this clone turned up once. V usage is TRBV7-2 and J usage is TRBJ1-6, with TRBD1 identical over 8 bases. The V gene end was trimmed by 5 bases and the J gene end by 6 bases; junction bases not matched to a gene: 6. This CDR3 is 15 amino acids long. CDR1 is SGHTA and CDR2 is FQGNSA in the germline V gene. DNA for the CDR3: TGTGCCAGCAGCCAGTGGACAGGGAGTAATTCACCCCTCCACTTT. Its translation: CASSQWTGSNSPLHF.

V and J are TRBV11-2 and TRBJ2-7; possible D gene TRBD2, 5 bases. The ends were cut back, 1 base at V and 6 bases at J, with 19 bases in the middle. CDR3 size: 16 residues. CDR1 SGHAT and CDR2 FQNNGV come from the germline V gene. The CDR3 DNA sequence: TGTGCCAGCAGCTTAGTGGTGGCCAGCCCACGGGGCGAGCAGTACTTC. This encodes CASSLVVASPRGEQYF.

The chain is built from TRBV28 and TRBJ2-7, with TRBD2 matching 11 bases. After removal of 6 bases from V and 2 bases from J, the junction contained 3 bases not matched to a gene. Looked up from germline, CDR1 is MDHEN and CDR2 is SYDVKM. The CDR3 consists of 14 residues. CDR3 loop: CASRGTSGPYEQYF. The CDR3 nucleotides are TGTGCCAGCAGGGGGACTAGCGGACCCTACGAGCAGTACTTC.

The chain recombines TRBV7-9 with TRBJ2-1; TRBD2 is a possible D gene (6 bases). This CDR3 is 13 amino acids long. Per the germline V gene, CDR1 is SEHNR and CDR2 is FQNEAQ (reference sequence). Trimming pared 9 bases from V and 4 bases from J, leaving 13 bases between. The CDR3 coding sequence is TGTGCCAGTGATGGGGGGTCGTACAATGAGCAGTTCTTC. Its translation: CASDGGSYNEQFF.

This clone was observed once. CDR3: CASSQTGTGSTGELFF. CDR3 DNA sequence: TGCGCCAGCAGCCAAACCGGGACAGGGAGCACCGGGGAGCTGTTTTTT. This chain uses TRBV4-1 with TRBJ2-2, with 9 bases fitting TRBD1. Per the germline V gene, CDR1 is MGHRA and CDR2 is YSYEKL. The CDR3 covers 16 residues. Trimming cost V 2 bases and J 4 bases; bases outside gene matches: 5.

The V gene is TRBV27, the J gene TRBJ1-2, with D uncertain. The germline gives CDR1 MNHEY, CDR2 SMNVEV (reference sequence). V was shortened by 0 bases and J by 2 bases, with 4 bases between the two germline ends. The CDR3 runs to 13 residues. CDR3 amino acids: CASSLSRNYGYTF. The CDR3, as DNA: TGTGCCAGCAGTTTATCGCGGAACTATGGCTACACCTTC.

The genes are TRBV7-2 and TRBJ1-5; possibly TRBD1 for D (6 bases). This CDR3 spans 15 amino acids. Germline V gene sequence: CDR1 SGHTA, CDR2 FQGNSA. Trimming removed 5 bases at V and 4 bases at J, with 15 bases between. The CDR3 sequence is CASSPVGGPNQPQHF. DNA of the CDR3: TGTGCCAGCAGCCCCGTGGGGGGCCCTAATCAGCCCCAGCATTTT.

The chain employs TRBV6-5 and TRBJ1-5; D is possibly TRBD1 (6 bases). The CDR3 is 14 residues long. The V end was cut by 5 bases, the J end by 5 bases, with 13 bases between. Germline V gene data show CDR1 as MNHEY and CDR2 as SVGAGI. CDR3 nucleotides: TGTGCCAGCAGTCACGGAGGGGGGGATCAGCCCCAGCATTTT. Its translation: CASSHGGGDQPQHF.

The J gene is TRBJ2-1, the V gene TRBV12-5, with 7 bases lining up with TRBD2. The trim removed 11 bases at V and 8 bases at J, leaving 15 bases unmatched. Germline V gene lookup returns CDR1 LGHNT and CDR2 FRNRAP. The CDR3 extends over 14 amino acids. The CDR3 DNA is TGTGCTGCCCAAGGTGCGGGAGCTGCAGATGAGCAGTTCTTC. It specifies CAAQGAGAADEQFF.

The V and J genes are TRBV28 and TRBJ2-5; D is unclear. The CDR3 loop spans 15 amino acids. Trimming removed 3 bases from V and 3 bases from J, with 14 bases in between. Germline CDR1 is MDHEN and CDR2 is SYDVKM. CDR3 loop: CASSFPAGVEETQYF. The DNA for the CDR3 is TGTGCCAGCAGTTTTCCAGCCGGAGTCGAAGAGACCCAGTACTTC.

The CDR3 reads CASSLDHPSGRVPYEQYF. The CDR3 nucleotides read TGTGCCAGCAGCTTAGATCACCCTAGCGGGAGGGTCCCCTACGAGCAGTACTTC. The chain is built from TRBV11-2 and TRBJ2-7; 12 nucleotides align to TRBD2. The CDR3 contains 18 residues. Germline V gene data show CDR1 as SGHAT and CDR2 as FQNNGV. V was pared by 0 bases and J by 2 bases, with 8 bases of the junction left unmatched.

The chain joins TRBV27 to TRBJ2-7; 9 positions agree with TRBD2. The CDR3 is 14 amino acids. Germline CDR1 reads MNHEY; CDR2 reads SMNVEV (reference sequence). The J segment lost 4 bases and the V segment lost 1 base, leaving 2 bases of the junction unmatched. CDR3 coding DNA: TGTGCCAGCAGTTTATTAGCGGGAGCATACGAGCAGTACTTC. It translates to CASSLLAGAYEQYF.

The chain uses TRBV4-3 and TRBJ2-7; TRBD1 might be the D (6 bases). CDR1 LGHNA and CDR2 YSLEER come from the germline V gene. There are 16 residues in the CDR3. V was trimmed by 0 bases and J by 1 base, leaving 13 bases between them. Here the CDR3 DNA reads TGCGCCAGCAGCCAAGAATGGGGACACACATCCTACGAGCAGTACTTC. It codes for CASSQEWGHTSYEQYF.

The rearrangement joins TRBV10-3 to TRBJ2-7, with D uncertain. Germline-derived CDR1 and CDR2 are ENHRY and SYGVKD. The CDR3 length is 11 residues. Trimming took off 8 bases at V and 1 base at J, with 6 bases between the two ends. CDR3 sequence reads: CAIGQSYEQYF. CDR3 nucleotide sequence: TGTGCCATCGGGCAGTCCTACGAGCAGTACTTC.

V is TRBV4-1 and J is TRBJ2-1; 8 bases match TRBD1. The CDR3 has 15 amino acids. CDR1 is MGHRA and CDR2 is YSYEKL in the germline V gene. J was trimmed by 8 bases and V by 1 base; bases with no gene match: 7. CDR3 residues: CASSQGTGMRDEQFF. The DNA for the CDR3 is TGCGCCAGCAGCCAAGGGACAGGGATGAGGGATGAGCAGTTCTTC.